A single sample gave rise to the 2 T cell receptor beta chains below, sequenced in a study of cytomegalovirus exposure and HLA in healthy donors. PCR used 60 Vbeta primers and 13 Jbeta primers. Clones were sequenced by immunoSEQ multiplex PCR, and TCRdb holds only the in-frame ones, with some missing. The table lists around 120,000 clones, roughly 80% of them singletons. Sequencing used PBMCs. These receptors came from a man between 60 and 75 years old in good health and CMV-seropositive.

This sequence joins TRBV5-5 and TRBJ2-7; D unclear. V was cut by 2 bases and J by 1 base, with 7 bases left in between. CDR1 is SGHKS, CDR2 YYEKEE, per germline (reference sequence). The CDR3 covers 13 residues. Here the CDR3 DNA reads TGTGCCAGCAGCTTAGCCGTGTCCTACGAGCAGTACTTC. This translates into CASSLAVSYEQYF.

This chain uses TRBV19 with TRBJ2-3, with 9 bases identical to TRBD1. Germline CDR1 is LNHDA and CDR2 is SQIVND (reference sequence). The CDR3 consists of 13 residues. The trim removed 6 bases at V and 5 bases at J, leaving 3 bases unmatched. The CDR3 DNA follows: TGTGCCAGTAGGACAGGGGGGGGAGATACGCAGTATTTT. It translates to CASRTGGGDTQYF.